These T cell receptor beta chains were read from a single sample in a study of cytomegalovirus exposure and HLA in healthy donors. The protocol was immunoSEQ multiplex PCR, while the TCRdb copy is restricted to in-frame clones and leaves out a portion. The sample contains 130,000 or so clones, about four fifths of which appear only once. The sequenced sample was PBMCs. The origin of the receptors is a man aged 25-40 years in good health and CMV-seronegative. CDR3s include the opening cysteine and the closing phenylalanine or tryptophan. A D gene is named only where the DNA matches it firmly. A clone size is listed for some rows: how often the clone was seen (once, few, many), or a class if it is expanded.

clone_size: .
v_call: TRBV15
j_call: TRBJ2-2
d_call: .
cdr3_aa: CATSLEALGTGELFF
cdr3_nt: TGTGCCACCAGCTTGGAGGCTTTGGGGACCGGGGAGCTGTTTTTT

clone_size: .
v_call: TRBV7-2
j_call: TRBJ2-7
d_call: .
cdr3_aa: CASSSTTGISSYEQYF
cdr3_nt: TGTGCCAGCAGCTCAACAACAGGCATAAGCTCCTACGAGCAGTACTTC

clone_size: .
v_call: TRBV7-2
j_call: TRBJ2-5
d_call: .
cdr3_aa: CASSPRPGSWETQYF
cdr3_nt: TGTGCCAGCAGCCCGCGTCCTGGTAGTTGGGAGACCCAGTACTTC

clone_size: .
v_call: TRBV19
j_call: TRBJ1-5
d_call: TRBD1
cdr3_aa: CASSIWTGGHRPQHF
cdr3_nt: TGTGCCAGTAGTATCTGGACAGGGGGCCATCGGCCCCAGCATTTT

clone_size: .
v_call: TRBV19
j_call: TRBJ2-1
d_call: TRBD2
cdr3_aa: CASTGLAGGNNEQFF
cdr3_nt: TGTGCCAGCACCGGGTTGGCGGGGGGCAACAATGAGCAGTTCTTC

clone_size: few
v_call: TRBV5-4
j_call: TRBJ2-5
d_call: .
cdr3_aa: CASSTTGGLETQYF
cdr3_nt: TGTGCCAGCAGCACCACCGGGGGTTTAGAGACCCAGTACTTC

clone_size: .
v_call: TRBV10-3
j_call: TRBJ2-7
d_call: TRBD2
cdr3_aa: CAIGGHIAGGVSSYEQYF
cdr3_nt: TGTGCCATCGGAGGACATATAGCGGGGGGGGTAAGCTCCTACGAGCAGTACTTC

clone_size: .
v_call: TRBV7-2
j_call: TRBJ2-1
d_call: TRBD2
cdr3_aa: CASSLVAGGPNNEQFF
cdr3_nt: TGTGCCAGCAGCTTAGTAGCGGGAGGGCCCAACAATGAGCAGTTCTTC

clone_size: .
v_call: TRBV28
j_call: TRBJ2-7
d_call: TRBD1
cdr3_aa: CASSTGTGPYEQYF
cdr3_nt: TGTGCCAGCAGTACAGGGACAGGGCCCTACGAGCAGTACTTC

clone_size: .
v_call: TRBV2
j_call: TRBJ2-7
d_call: .
cdr3_aa: CASSEQQLYEQYF
cdr3_nt: TGTGCCAGCAGTGAACAACAGCTGTACGAGCAGTACTTC

clone_size: .
v_call: TRBV7-2
j_call: TRBJ1-1
d_call: TRBD1
cdr3_aa: CASSFRGLGTEAFF
cdr3_nt: TGTGCCAGCAGCTTCAGGGGGCTGGGCACTGAAGCTTTCTTT

clone_size: .
v_call: TRBV7-7
j_call: TRBJ1-3
d_call: .
cdr3_aa: CASSLGPHSGNTIYF
cdr3_nt: TGTGCTAGCAGCTTAGGGCCGCACTCTGGAAACACCATATATTTT

clone_size: .
v_call: TRBV4-3
j_call: TRBJ2-3
d_call: .
cdr3_aa: CASSQDNGRGDTQYF
cdr3_nt: TGCGCCAGCAGCCAAGATAACGGTAGAGGAGATACGCAGTATTTT

clone_size: .
v_call: TRBV5-6
j_call: TRBJ2-2
d_call: TRBD2
cdr3_aa: CASSLIGGLAGDYTGELFF
cdr3_nt: TGTGCCAGCAGCTTGATTGGGGGACTAGCGGGAGATTATACCGGGGAGCTGTTTTTT

clone_size: .
v_call: TRBV5-4
j_call: TRBJ1-2
d_call: TRBD1
cdr3_aa: CASSIQGADGYTF
cdr3_nt: TGTGCCAGCAGCATACAGGGGGCGGATGGCTACACCTTC

clone_size: once
v_call: TRBV5-6
j_call: TRBJ2-7
d_call: .
cdr3_aa: CASSLPGGTSSYEQYF
cdr3_nt: TGTGCCAGCAGCTTACCTGGCGGGACGAGCTCCTACGAGCAGTACTTC

clone_size: .
v_call: TRBV2
j_call: TRBJ2-2
d_call: .
cdr3_aa: CASSDMRDVKNTGELFF
cdr3_nt: TGTGCCAGCAGCGACATGCGGGACGTCAAAAACACCGGGGAGCTGTTTTTT